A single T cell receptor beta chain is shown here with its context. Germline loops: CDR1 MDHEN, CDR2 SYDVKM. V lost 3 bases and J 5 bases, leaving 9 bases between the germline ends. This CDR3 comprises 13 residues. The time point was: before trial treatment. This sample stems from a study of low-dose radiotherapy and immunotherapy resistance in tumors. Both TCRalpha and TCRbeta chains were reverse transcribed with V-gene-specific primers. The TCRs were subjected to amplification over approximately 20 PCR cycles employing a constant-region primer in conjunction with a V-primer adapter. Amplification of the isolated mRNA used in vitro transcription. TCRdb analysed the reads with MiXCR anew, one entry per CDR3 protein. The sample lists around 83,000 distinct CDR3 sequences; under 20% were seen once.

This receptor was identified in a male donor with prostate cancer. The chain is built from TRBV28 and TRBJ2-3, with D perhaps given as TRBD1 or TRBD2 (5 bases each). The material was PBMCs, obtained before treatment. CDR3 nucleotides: TGTGCCAGCAGTTTGGGGACGGGAGATACGCAGTATTTT. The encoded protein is CASSLGTGDTQYF. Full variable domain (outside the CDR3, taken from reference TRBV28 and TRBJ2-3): DVKVTQSSRYLVKRTGEKVFLECVQDMDHENMFWYRQDPGLGLRLIYFSYDVKMKEKGDIPEGYSVSREKKERFSLILESASTNQTSMYLCASSLGTGDTQYFGPGTRLTVL.